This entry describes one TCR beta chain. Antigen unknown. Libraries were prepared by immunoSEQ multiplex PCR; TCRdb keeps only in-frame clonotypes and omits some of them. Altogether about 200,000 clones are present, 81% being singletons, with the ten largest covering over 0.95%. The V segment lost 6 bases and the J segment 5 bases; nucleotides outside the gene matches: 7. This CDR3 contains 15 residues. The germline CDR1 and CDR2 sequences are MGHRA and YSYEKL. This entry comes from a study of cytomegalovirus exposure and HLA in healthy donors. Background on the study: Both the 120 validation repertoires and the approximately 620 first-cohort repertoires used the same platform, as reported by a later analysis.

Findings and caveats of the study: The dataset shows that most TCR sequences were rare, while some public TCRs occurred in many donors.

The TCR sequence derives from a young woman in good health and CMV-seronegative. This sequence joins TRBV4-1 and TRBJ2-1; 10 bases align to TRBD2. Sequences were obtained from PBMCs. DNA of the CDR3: TGCGCCAGCAGTTCTAGCGGGAGCAAACACAATGAGCAGTTCTTC. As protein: CASSSSGSKHNEQFF.